One sample yielded the 19 T cell receptor beta chains listed below, sequenced in a study of blood T cell repertoires in COVID-19. Data came from immunoSEQ multiplex PCR; TCRdb stores just in-frame clones and leaves some out. The sample carries some 48,000 clones, over 75% recorded once. Sequencing was performed on peripheral blood. The receptors were sampled from a man in his sixties or seventies with acute or convalescent COVID-19.

The rearrangement joins TRBV20-1 to TRBJ2-1; D might be TRBD1 (6 bases). The CDR3 runs to 14 residues. Germline CDR1 reads DFQATT; CDR2 reads SNEGSKA (reference sequence). The germline V and J ends were trimmed by 3 bases and 12 bases, with 21 bases remaining between them. The CDR3 sequence: CSASGDTRGGVQFF. The CDR3 nucleotides read TGCAGTGCTAGTGGTGACACCAGGGGTGGAGTGCAGTTCTTC.

The chain carries TRBV15 and TRBJ1-6; unclear D gene. This CDR3 contains 15 residues. CDR1 is LNHNV, CDR2 YYDKDF, per germline (reference sequence). With 2 bases removed from V and 7 bases from J, the gap between germline ends came to 12 bases. DNA for the CDR3: TGTGCCACCAGCAGACAGGTGGGTCTGAATTCACCCCTCCACTTT. Protein sequence: CATSRQVGLNSPLHF.

The chain uses TRBV7-9 and TRBJ2-1; 14 nucleotides agree with TRBD2. The V gene end was trimmed by 5 bases and the J gene end by 6 bases; junction bases not matched to a gene: 9. The germline V gene has CDR1 SEHNR and CDR2 FQNEAQ (reference sequence). There are 17 residues in the CDR3. CDR3 bases: TGTGCCAGCAGCCCACAGAGACTAGCGGGGGGGCCCAATGAGCAGTTCTTC. Its translation is CASSPQRLAGGPNEQFF.

This chain connects TRBV7-6 to TRBJ2-7; TRBD1 matches at 7 bases. The V gene's germline CDR1 is SGHVS and CDR2 FNYEAQ. CDR3 length: 16 amino acids. Trimming cost V 5 bases and J 3 bases; bases outside gene matches: 13. The CDR3 DNA sequence: TGTGCCAGCAGCCCCCGGGACAGAATATCATTCTACGAGCAGTACTTC. Amino acid sequence: CASSPRDRISFYEQYF. Full variable domain (rest looked up from reference TRBV7-6 and TRBJ2-7): GAGVSQSPRYKVTKRGQDVALRCDPISGHVSLYWYRQALGQGPEFLTYFNYEAQQDKSGLPNDRFSAERPEGSISTLTIQRTEQRDSAMYRCASSPRDRISFYEQYFGPGTRLTVT.

The CDR3 is CASSPLGGGNSPLHF. The CDR3 bases are TGTGCCAGCTCACCACTGGGTGGGGGCAATTCACCCCTCCACTTT. The rearrangement links TRBV18 to TRBJ1-6; TRBD1 is a possible D gene (6 bases). Deletions cut 1 base from V and 7 bases from J, with 11 bases between. Germline V gene sequence: CDR1 KGHSH, CDR2 LQKENI. The CDR3 is 15 residues long.

This sequence joins TRBV15 and TRBJ1-1; TRBD1 matches at 8 bases. CDR1 and CDR2 (germline): LNHNV, YYDKDF (reference sequence). The CDR3 is 18 residues long. With 1 base clipped from V and 1 base from J, the junction kept 11 bases outside the gene matches. CDR3 in DNA: TGTGCCACCAGCAGAGCGCCCCCCAGGGGGCGAAAGAACACTGAAGCTTTCTTT. Translation gives CATSRAPPRGRKNTEAFF.

V and J are TRBV28 and TRBJ1-3; 7 bases are shared with TRBD1. CDR1 and CDR2 from the germline V gene are MDHEN and SYDVKM. J lost 4 bases, V lost 5 bases, and 14 bases had no gene match. This CDR3 contains 17 residues. The CDR3 reads CASSIREGATVGNTIYF. Written as DNA, the CDR3 is TGTGCCAGCAGTATACGGGAGGGGGCGACCGTAGGAAACACCATATATTTT.

This chain connects TRBV7-9 to TRBJ1-4; D gene ambiguous. Looked up from germline, CDR1 is SEHNR and CDR2 is FQNEAQ (reference sequence). The CDR3 totals 15 residues. The V gene lost 1 base and the J gene lost 1 base, with 7 bases spanning the gap. Here the CDR3 reads CASSLDLLTNEKLFF. The CDR3 bases are TGTGCCAGCAGCTTAGATCTGTTAACTAATGAAAAACTGTTTTTT.

The V and J genes are TRBV4-1 and TRBJ2-7, with 11 bases aligning to TRBD2. The V and J ends lost 3 bases and 2 bases, in that order; junction bases with no gene match: 3. Looked up from germline, CDR1 is MGHRA and CDR2 is YSYEKL. This CDR3 region has 15 residues. This chain's CDR3 is CASSQGLAVTYEQYF. The DNA of the CDR3 is TGCGCCAGCAGCCAGGGACTAGCGGTAACCTACGAGCAGTACTTC.

The chain links TRBV9 to TRBJ2-1; D is unresolved. The V and J ends lost 1 base and 2 bases respectively, with 10 bases between them. The CDR3 runs 15 residues. Germline V gene data show CDR1 as SGDLS and CDR2 as YYNGEE. The CDR3 bases are TGTGCCAGCAGCGTAAGGCTAGAACCCTACAATGAGCAGTTCTTC. It yields the protein CASSVRLEPYNEQFF.

The chain recombines TRBV2 with TRBJ1-3; weak D call: TRBD1 (6 bases). The CDR3 has 16 amino acids. Per germline, CDR1 SNHLY and CDR2 FYNNEI. Trimming stripped 1 base from V and 4 bases from J, with 14 bases between. The CDR3 DNA sequence: TGTGCCAGCAGTGAAGAGGGAAGGGGGTCCGGAAACACCATATATTTT. Translated: CASSEEGRGSGNTIYF. The whole variable domain, remainder taken from reference TRBV2 and TRBJ1-3, is EPEVTQTPSHQVTQMGQEVILRCVPISNHLYFYWYRQILGQKVEFLVSFYNNEISEKSEIFDDQFSVERPDGSNFTLKIRSTKLEDSAMYFCASSEEGRGSGNTIYFGEGSWLTVV.

The chain has TRBV5-1 and TRBJ1-2, with TRBD1 as a possible D gene (5 bases). The CDR3 length is 12 residues. Germline assignment: CDR1 SGHRS and CDR2 YFSETQ. The V end was cut by 0 bases, the J end by 5 bases, with 5 bases between. CDR3 region: CASSLEGYGYTF. CDR3 coding DNA: TGCGCCAGCAGCTTGGAGGGGTATGGCTACACCTTC.

The V call is TRBV9, the J call TRBJ2-1; D unclear. The germline gives CDR1 SGDLS, CDR2 YYNGEE. CDR3 length: 16 residues. The V gene lost 0 bases and the J gene lost 0 bases, with 10 bases spanning the gap. The CDR3 here is CASSVGHESSYNEQFF. The CDR3 bases are TGTGCCAGCAGCGTAGGTCACGAGAGCTCCTACAATGAGCAGTTCTTC.

The J gene is TRBJ2-7, the V gene TRBV25-1; tentative D call: TRBD1 (5 bases). The V gene lost 3 bases and the J gene lost 4 bases, with 7 bases spanning the gap. Germline V gene lookup returns CDR1 MGHDK and CDR2 SYGVNS. The CDR3 runs to 12 residues. CDR3 in DNA: TGTGCCAGCAGTGATCAGGGATACGAGCAGTACTTC. Encoded protein: CASSDQGYEQYF.

The chain carries TRBV7-6 and TRBJ2-1; TRBD1 matches at 11 bases. This CDR3 region has 16 residues. Germline CDR1 reads SGHVS; CDR2 reads FNYEAQ. V lost 5 bases to trimming and J lost 13 bases; unmatched junction nucleotides: 16. The CDR3 region is CASSMWGTGGFLGQFF. In nucleotides, the CDR3 is TGTGCCAGCAGCATGTGGGGGACAGGGGGTTTCCTTGGCCAGTTCTTC.

This chain connects TRBV3-1 (or the pseudogene TRBV3-2) to TRBJ1-1, with TRBD1 matching over 8 bases. Germline V gives CDR1 LGHDT, CDR2 YNNKEL (reference sequence). V lost 4 bases to trimming and J lost 8 bases; unmatched junction nucleotides: 3. This CDR3 is built from 12 residues. CDR3 region: CASSLGQGEAFF. CDR3 sequence (DNA): TGTGCCAGCAGCCTAGGACAGGGAGAAGCTTTCTTT.

J is TRBJ2-2 and V is TRBV11-2; 10 bases align to TRBD1. Losses at the gene ends were 4 bases for V and 5 bases for J; bases not matched to a gene: 7. This CDR3 is 16 amino acids long. Germline V CDR1 and CDR2: SGHAT, FQNNGV. The CDR3 region has the DNA TGTGCCAGCAGCTCCCCGACAGGGGGCCGAACCGGGGAGCTGTTTTTT. Its translation is CASSSPTGGRTGELFF. Full variable domain (outside the CDR3, taken from reference TRBV11-2 and TRBJ2-2): EAGVAQSPRYKIIEKRQSVAFWCNPISGHATLYWYQQILGQGPKLLIQFQNNGVVDDSQLPKDRFSAERLKGVDSTLKIQPAKLEDSAVYLCASSSPTGGRTGELFFGEGSRLTVL.

V gene TRBV7-9 combines with J gene TRBJ2-5; TRBD2 agrees at 11 bases. The CDR3 has 15 residues. Germline CDR1 and CDR2: SEHNR and FQNEAQ (reference sequence). The V segment lost 4 bases and the J segment 2 bases; nucleotides outside the gene matches: 3. The CDR3 protein is CASSSSGGQQETQYF. In nucleotides, the CDR3 is TGTGCCAGCAGCTCTAGCGGGGGGCAACAAGAGACCCAGTACTTC.

Written as DNA, the CDR3 is TGTGCCAGCAGCTTAGTAGGTCGGACACTTAACACCGGGGAGCTGTTTTTT. As protein: CASSLVGRTLNTGELFF. The chain recombines TRBV7-8 with TRBJ2-2, with a weak D call TRBD1 (5 bases). Germline CDR1 is SGHVS and CDR2 is FQNEAQ. The CDR3 has 17 residues. Trimming cost V 1 base and J 2 bases, with 14 bases left between them.